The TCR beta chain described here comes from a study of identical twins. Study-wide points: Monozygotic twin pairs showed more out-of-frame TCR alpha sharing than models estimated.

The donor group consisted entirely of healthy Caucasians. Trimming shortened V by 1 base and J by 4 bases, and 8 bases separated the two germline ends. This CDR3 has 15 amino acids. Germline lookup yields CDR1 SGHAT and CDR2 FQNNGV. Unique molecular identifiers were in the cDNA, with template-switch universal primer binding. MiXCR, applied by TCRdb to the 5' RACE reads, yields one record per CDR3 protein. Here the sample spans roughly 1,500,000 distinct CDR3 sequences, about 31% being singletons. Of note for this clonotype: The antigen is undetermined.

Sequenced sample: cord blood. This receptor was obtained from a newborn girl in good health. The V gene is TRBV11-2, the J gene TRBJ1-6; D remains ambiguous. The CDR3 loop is CASSLGRQYNSPLHF. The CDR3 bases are TGTGCCAGCAGCTTAGGACGGCAATATAATTCACCCCTCCACTTT.